This T cell receptor beta chain was sequenced during a study of PD-L1 blockade in urothelial cancer. Study in general: In the patient group, about 90% of the roughly 29 were males with bladder-origin urothelial cancer. In terms of prior chemotherapy, patients had received 0 to 3 regimens. Counts from blood samples showed a median of roughly 150,000 T cells.

The protocol was immunoSEQ multiplex PCR, while the TCRdb copy is restricted to in-frame clones and leaves out a portion. The sample holds roughly 51,000 clones, 60% to 85% seen once. Germline CDR1 GTSNPN, CDR2 SVGIG (reference sequence). CDR3 length: 13 amino acids. Trimming removed 2 bases at V and 3 bases at J, with 11 bases between. Stated time point: pretreatment peripheral blood. There were between 1 and 8 samples from each patient, taken pretreatment and on-treatment. The V call is TRBV30, the J call TRBJ2-7; TRBD2 is a possible D gene (6 bases). The source of this sequence is a man in his sixties or seventies with urothelial cancer. Specimen: PBMCs, collected around atezolizumab (anti-PD-L1) treatment. The CDR3 region has the DNA TGTGCCTGGAGTCCGGGAGCGGTCTACGAGCAGTACTTC. This encodes CAWSPGAVYEQYF. Filled out from reference TRBV30 and TRBJ2-7, the complete variable domain reads SQTIHQWPATLVQPVGSPLSLECTVEGTSNPNLYWYRQAAGRGLQLLFYSVGIGQISSEVPQNLSASRPQDRQFILSSKKLLLSDSGFYLCAWSPGAVYEQYFGPGTRLTVT.